What follows is one TCR beta chain and its context. The antigen this receptor binds is unknown. One base away there is no much larger clone; base qualities are not given. The sample belongs to a study of cytomegalovirus exposure and HLA in healthy donors (dated by TCRdb to about 2017). Notes on the research overall: In an earlier analysis of roughly 590 of the donors, less than 350 Gb of sequence data and approximately 120 million unique TCR beta sequences from 150 million to 200 million T cells were reported. Among around 400 genotyped donors of the cohort, an average of roughly 230,000 unique TCR beta nucleotide sequences was sequenced per donor, of which about 19% were non-productive. The study aimed to test whether cataloging public T cell receptors could reveal signatures of past pathogen exposure. Of the roughly 390 genotyped donors, approximately 81% were placed in the genetic ancestry cluster associated with self-reported Caucasian donors. An early release covering 550 to 650 HLA-typed donors comprised around 300 gigabases of sequencing data and tens of millions of unique TCR sequences. HLA typing covered class I and class II loci at four-digit resolution. High-throughput TCR immunosequencing, statistical association of individual TCRs with disease status, and machine learning were combined to predict cytomegalovirus infection status. In the later analysis, no new phenotypic data were used to find candidate immune exposures; instead, reliance was placed on TCR beta sequences and their occurrence across donors. An earlier analysis of about 620 of the donors applied high-throughput TCR beta sequencing to assess whether each TCR beta V gene segment acted as functional or pseudogenic. The number of typed donors differed by locus: about 629-630 for A, B, C, DRB1 and DQB1; approximately 530 for DQA1; approximately 600 for DPA1; and 450 to 480 for DPB1. The study used immunosequencing to profile the T cell repertoires of several hundred subjects and linked those repertoires to cytomegalovirus serostatus. Donor age, sex, ethnicity and CMV serostatus were compiled alongside the repertoire data. A later genetic analysis took genome-wide SNP genotypes for about 60% of the roughly 670 donors and used that subset as a discovery cohort. Four to six DR-DQ haplotypes were handled as single units for association and clustering because linkage in the cohort was strong. Every repertoire in the discovery cohort had been generated on one and the same sequencing platform. Along with the approximately 600-subject first cohort, a separate validation cohort of approximately 110 different subjects was used. A later analysis re-examined previously published TCR beta repertoires from over 500 donors and added high-resolution HLA genotyping to investigate patterns of TCR occurrence.

The cohort consisted of 600 or so healthy bone marrow donors. Cohort members were all nominally healthy when sampled, although unrecorded immune exposures were likely present. The donor tested CMV seropositive, placing the donor among the roughly 300 seropositive members of the cohort. A peripheral blood sample was provided by each donor, and peripheral blood mononuclear cells were used for TCR beta sequencing. Genomic DNA was extracted from the blood cell samples with the Qiagen DNeasy Blood Extraction Kit. The library was generated by the immunoSEQ multiplex PCR assay. For the multiplex PCR, a mixture combining 60 forward primers for TCR Vbeta segments and 13 reverse primers for TCR Jbeta segments was used. The CDR3 region of rearranged TCR beta genes was amplified from genomic DNA by a multiplex PCR assay. The amplified TCR beta libraries were sequenced on the Illumina HiSeq System as 87-base-pair reads. From the authors' description of their analysis: A later analysis counted about 80 million unique TCR beta chains across the 500 to 850 repertoires, and some 12 million of these chains were shared by at least two donors. Raw reads were error-corrected and collapsed into unique sequences by a nearest-neighbor algorithm in which closely related sequences were merged to remove PCR and sequencing errors. CDR3 sequences were aligned to IMGT reference sequences to assign V, D and J gene segments. For a sequence to be retained, a match of at least six nucleotides to both a V gene segment and a J gene segment was required. A rearrangement counted as productive if the CDR3 had no stop codons and remained in frame with V and J, and every other rearrangement counted as non-productive. Following IMGT convention, CDR3 was defined as the stretch from the second conserved V-encoded cysteine up to the conserved J-encoded phenylalanine. In an earlier analysis of 500 to 650 of the donors, sequences lacking an unambiguous match to a single V gene segment were excluded. An earlier analysis of 587 of the donors classified V segments as functional when productive rearrangements were above 56.7% and as segregating when the standard deviation between donors was above 5%. To diagnose cytomegalovirus status from the catalog of TCR beta chain sequences, a statistical classification framework was built. In a later analysis, V and J genes were assigned by comparing TCR nucleotide sequences against IMGT/GENE-DB human TR gene sequences. Using the TCRdist pipeline, a later analysis assigned CDR3 sequences along with most-parsimonious VDJ recombination scenarios. In a later analysis, each TCR beta chain was defined by its CDR3 amino acid sequence together with its V-gene family, and reads lacking a unique V-gene family were excluded. A later analysis removed 550 to 700 highly shared, low-generation-probability nucleotide sequences to deal with suspected cross-contamination and a sequencing artifact. In a later analysis, a clonal expansion index for each public chain was calculated from normalized within-repertoire ranks of inferred template counts. A later analysis computed generation probabilities with a VDJ recombination model fitted to out-of-frame rearrangements, and checked the results against IGoR. A later analysis scored TCR-TCR, TCR-HLA and TCR-CMV co-occurrence with hypergeometric tests, applying a repertoire-size bias correction to TCR pairs. A later analysis estimated false discovery rates by permuting HLA or CMV assignments 20 times. In a later analysis, co-occurring TCRs were grouped using DBSCAN, and TCRdist sequence similarity was added for clustering within HLA-allele-positive subsets. Co-occurrence clustering excluded repertoires with fewer than 30,000 or more than 120,000 public chains, plus five with anomalous nucleotide sharing. TCRdb stores this immuneACCESS table with in-frame sequences only. Part of the clones is absent; in the studies checked, under half of the shortfall reflects unresolved V genes, and no reason is known for the rest. V and J calls and clone size come straight from that table; D and trimming were deduced from the DNA. The sample table records over 200,000 clones; roughly 68% of these occur just once. The top ten constitute 2.6% of the sample.

Beyond this particular receptor, the publication reports: A later analysis reported that several top co-occurrence clusters appeared linked to parvovirus B19, influenza, CMV and Epstein-Barr virus. Correlated functional status among segregating V segments might be attributable to linkage disequilibrium, but an unknown experimental factor could not be ruled out. Some IMGT-functional V segments, including TRBV6-2 and TRBV6-3, could not be told apart with the 87-base-pair reads, so those segments were excluded. In this cohort, only TCR beta chains were sequenced, and detectable features were limited by the absence of alpha or paired-chain data. Cytomegalovirus status was reported to be diagnosed by the classifier with high specificity and sensitivity in both the original and validation cohorts. HLA typing was unavailable for some donors at each locus, so association tests used only the typed subset. The presence/absence analyses assumed that sequencing depth was roughly uniform across donors, and that assumption may not be true. An earlier analysis of approximately 530 of the donors showed that most TCR beta V segments appeared in productive rearrangements either about 87% or about 30% of the time, which broadly matched IMGT annotations. While some public TCRs were present in many individuals, most TCR sequences turned up only very rarely across donors. It was suggested by the authors that the approach could potentially be generalized to other disease states and immunological phenotypes. Most CMV-associated TCR beta chains appeared to be HLA-restricted in a later analysis, and the HLA associations seemed to be driven largely by CMV exposure. Assigning TCR associations to individual alleles was difficult when HLA alleles, especially DR and DQ, strongly co-occurred. At a false discovery rate of 0.05, a later analysis linked approximately 18,000 TCR beta sequences to specific HLA alleles. A later analysis found that HLA-associated TCR beta chains were more clonally expanded and had lower generation probabilities than equally common non-associated chains. In the study, some 160 TCR beta chains were listed as associated with cytomegalovirus. Compared with the 666-donor mean, donors in an Asian-associated ancestry cluster had fewer N-insertions in productive TCRs, according to a later genetic analysis. A few of the identified cytomegalovirus-associated TCR beta chains were confirmed in vitro to be specific for cytomegalovirus antigens. A further reported finding was that TCR beta sequences accurately predicted the HLA-A and HLA-B alleles for most subjects in the first cohort. For the cohort, immune exposure information was limited to CMV serostatus. In a later genetic analysis, a missense DCLRE1C variant was associated with V-gene and J-gene trimming of TCR beta chains, and the association was replicated in an independent cohort. In a later analysis, TCR association rates were found to vary across HLA loci, with the most associated TCRs seen for DRB1 alleles and the fewest for HLA-C alleles. Because counts were too low, fewer than 20 rarely observed V segments, including chromosome 9 orphons, were excluded from the earlier analysis of 587 of the donors. A cluster of highly shared sequence variants was judged likely to represent a technical artifact of the sequencing pipeline.

Cut back by 4 bases and 0 bases, the V and J ends lie 9 bases apart. The CDR3, cysteine through phenylalanine, is 14 amino acids long. Left in the record is the CDR3 DNA by itself, 42 bases read in frame from the first base. According to the germline V gene (reference sequence), CDR1 reads SEHNR and CDR2 reads FQNEAQ. Sequencing input: PBMCs. In this chain, TRBV7-9 is recombined with TRBJ1-1, with TRBD1 perhaps the D gene, on 5 matching bases. The TCR comes from a man between 35 and 55 years old in good health and CMV-seropositive. The DNA reads as follows: TGTGCCAGCAGCTCCGAAGGGGTGAACACTGAAGCTTTCTTT. It translates to CASSSEGVNTEAFF. The full variable domain, with segments outside the CDR3 supplied by the reference TRBV7-9 and TRBJ1-1 proteins, appears as DTGVSQNPRHKITKRGQNVTFRCDPISEHNRLYWYRQTLGQGPEFLTYFQNEAQLEKSRLLSDRFSAERPKGSFSTLEIQRTEQGDSAMYLCASSSEGVNTEAFFGQGTRLTVV.